The 9 T cell receptor beta chains in this list originate from one sample, sequenced in a study of blood T cell repertoires in COVID-19. Measured with immunoSEQ multiplex PCR; TCRdb has only the in-frame clones, and not every one. The sample includes around 63,000 clones, around 88% of them seen just once. Sequences were obtained from peripheral blood. These receptors were collected from a woman older than 75 with active COVID-19.

A single count supports this clone. The V gene is TRBV29-1, the J gene TRBJ2-7; 9 positions agree with TRBD2. The CDR3 is made up of 12 amino acids. Germline lookup yields CDR1 SQVTM and CDR2 ANQGSEA. The trim removed 6 bases at V and 5 bases at J, leaving 5 bases unmatched. The CDR3 nucleotides are TGCAGCGTGGGACTAGCAGGCGACGAGCAGTACTTC. Translated: CSVGLAGDEQYF.

The chain has TRBV7-2 and TRBJ2-1, with 11 bases aligning to TRBD2. Trimming removed 6 bases from V and 4 bases from J; junction bases left unmatched: 8. The CDR3 has 16 amino acids. Germline V lookup: CDR1 SGHTA, CDR2 FQGNSA. Here the CDR3 reads CASSSQGLAVYNEQFF. CDR3 DNA: TGTGCCAGCAGTTCTCAGGGACTAGCGGTTTACAATGAGCAGTTCTTC.

The J gene is TRBJ2-3, the V gene TRBV3-1 (or the pseudogene TRBV3-2); 8 bases agree with TRBD2. The CDR3 consists of 13 residues. The germline V gene encodes CDR1 LGHDT and CDR2 YNNKEL (reference sequence). The V and J ends lost 4 bases and 5 bases, in that order; junction bases with no gene match: 2. The CDR3 DNA reads TGTGCCAGCAGCCCACGGGGGGGAGATACGCAGTATTTT. Protein sequence: CASSPRGGDTQYF.

V usage is TRBV7-2 and J usage is TRBJ1-6; 9 bases agree with TRBD1. Looked up from germline, CDR1 is SGHTA and CDR2 is FQGNSA. The CDR3 length is 14 residues. The V segment lost 5 bases and the J segment 9 bases; nucleotides outside the gene matches: 5. CDR3 region: CASSKTGGGSPLHF. The DNA for the CDR3 is TGTGCCAGCAGCAAGACAGGGGGGGGTTCACCCCTCCACTTT.

This chain connects TRBV5-1 to TRBJ2-6, with 7 bases lining up with TRBD2. Germline CDR1 reads SGHRS; CDR2 reads YFSETQ. The CDR3 loop spans 16 amino acids. The junction had 6 bases not matched to a gene; V was cut back by 4 bases and J by 2 bases. Here the CDR3 DNA reads TGCGCCAGCAGCCTAGTGGGAGGGGCTGGGGCCAACGTCCTGACTTTC. As protein: CASSLVGGAGANVLTF.

The V and J genes are TRBV19 and TRBJ1-2; D is undetermined. This CDR3 is 14 amino acids long. Germline V lookup: CDR1 LNHDA, CDR2 SQIVND (reference sequence). V lost 3 bases and J lost 4, with 12 bases in between. The CDR3 reads CASSISSGGYGYTF. For the CDR3, the DNA is TGTGCCAGTAGTATTTCTTCGGGTGGCTATGGCTACACCTTC.

The chain is built from TRBV3-1 (or the pseudogene TRBV3-2) and TRBJ2-2; no definite D call. Trimming stripped 5 bases from V and 7 bases from J, with 8 bases between. The length of the CDR3 is 12 residues. Germline V gene sequence: CDR1 LGHDT, CDR2 YNNKEL (reference sequence). The CDR3 here is CASSFPYGELFF. The CDR3 region has the DNA TGTGCCAGCAGCTTCCCTTACGGGGAGCTGTTTTTT.

V usage is TRBV7-8 and J usage is TRBJ1-5; unclear D gene. V lost 5 bases and J lost 5, with 19 bases in between. The CDR3 totals 16 residues. CDR1 and CDR2 from the germline V gene are SGHVS and FQNEAQ. This CDR3 is CASSVMAGPLDQPQHF. The CDR3 bases are TGTGCCAGCAGCGTAATGGCTGGGCCTTTGGATCAGCCCCAGCATTTT. The full variable domain, completed using reference TRBV7-8 and TRBJ1-5, is GAGVSQSPRYKVAKRGQDVALRCDPISGHVSLFWYQQALGQGPEFLTYFQNEAQLDKSGLPSDRFFAERPEGSVSTLKIQRTQQEDSAVYLCASSVMAGPLDQPQHFGDGTRLSIL.

This clone has just one count. This chain joins TRBV15 and TRBJ1-5; D gene uncertain. V was pared by 3 bases and J by 3 bases, with 9 bases between. Germline assignment: CDR1 LNHNV and CDR2 YYDKDF (reference sequence). The CDR3 loop spans 14 amino acids. CDR3 nucleotides: TGTGCCACCAGCAGCGAGAACTTCAATCAGCCCCAGCATTTT. Translated: CATSSENFNQPQHF.